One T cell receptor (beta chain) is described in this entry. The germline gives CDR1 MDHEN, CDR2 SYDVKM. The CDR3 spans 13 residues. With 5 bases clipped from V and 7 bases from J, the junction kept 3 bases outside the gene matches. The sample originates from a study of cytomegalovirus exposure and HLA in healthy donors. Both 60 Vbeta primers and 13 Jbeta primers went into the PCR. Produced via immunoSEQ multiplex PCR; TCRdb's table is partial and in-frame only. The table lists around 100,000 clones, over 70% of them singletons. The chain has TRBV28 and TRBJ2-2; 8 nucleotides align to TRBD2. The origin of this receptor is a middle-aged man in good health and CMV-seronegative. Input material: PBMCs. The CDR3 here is CASSLTSGGELFF. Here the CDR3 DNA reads TGTGCCAGCAGTCTAACTAGCGGCGGGGAGCTGTTTTTT. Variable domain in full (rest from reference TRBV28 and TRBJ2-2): DVKVTQSSRYLVKRTGEKVFLECVQDMDHENMFWYRQDPGLGLRLIYFSYDVKMKEKGDIPEGYSVSREKKERFSLILESASTNQTSMYLCASSLTSGGELFFGEGSRLTVL.